A single sample gave rise to the 11 T cell receptor beta chains below, sequenced in a study of tumor and adjacent non-tumor tissue in lung cancer. Three rounds of nested PCR, following a modified ARM-PCR protocol, produced the TCRbeta library. TCRdb processed the multiplex PCR reads anew with MiXCR; each CDR3 protein has one entry. Among under 140,000 distinct CDR3 sequences listed, approximately 84% were seen once. RNA was extracted from bulk tissue without any cell sorting. Sequences were obtained from lung tumor tissue. Every receptor here comes from a man between 65 and 80 years old with non-small cell lung cancer.

A remark on this clonotype: A read error may produce the germline difference seen at one junction end. The J gene is TRBJ2-4, the V gene TRBV5-6; 10 positions agree with TRBD1. The CDR3 is 17 amino acids. The germline V gene encodes CDR1 SGHDT and CDR2 YYEEEE. CDR3 in DNA: TGTACCAGCAGCACTACCGGGACAGGGGTCGTTGGAAACATTCGGTACTTC. Translated: CTSSTTGTGVVGNIRYF.

As for this clonotype: A junction boundary mismatches the germline segment, possibly from a read error. This chain joins TRBV6-2 or TRBV6-3 and TRBJ2-2; D possibly uses TRBD1 or TRBD2 (6 bases each). Germline V lookup: CDR1 MNHEY, CDR2 SVGEGT. CDR3 size: 14 residues. In DNA, the CDR3 is TGTGCCAGCAAACGGGGGCGAAACACGGGGGAGCTGTTATTT. As protein: CASKRGRNTGELLF.

Points on this clonotype: Sequence at one end of the junction differs from germline and may be a read error. The J gene is TRBJ1-5, the V gene TRBV7-8; D is uncertain. Germline loops: CDR1 SGHVS, CDR2 FQNEAQ. This CDR3 is 13 amino acids long. The CDR3 loop is CASGLMGNQPQHF. The CDR3 region has the DNA TGTGCCAGCGGCTTAATGGGCAATCAGCCCCAGCATTTT. The full variable domain, in which reference TRBV7-8 and TRBJ1-5 provide the parts outside the CDR3, is GAGVSQSPRYKVAKRGQDVALRCDPISGHVSLFWYQQALGQGPEFLTYFQNEAQLDKSGLPSDRFFAERPEGSVSTLKIQRTQQEDSAVYLCASGLMGNQPQHFGDGTRLSIL.

About this clonotype: The junction departs from the called germline gene at one end, perhaps through a read error. The chain couples TRBV6-1 to TRBJ1-5; D gene uncertain. The CDR3 is 15 residues long. Germline CDR1 and CDR2: MNHNS and SASEGT. Here the CDR3 DNA reads TGTGCCAGTAGTGCCCAAAGCGATAGCTATCAGCCCCAGCATTTT. This codes for CASSAQSDSYQPQHF.

The chain combines TRBV29-1 with TRBJ2-2, with D perhaps TRBD2 (6 bases). Germline V gene lookup returns CDR1 SQVTM and CDR2 ANQGSEA. This CDR3 is built from 14 residues. CDR3 amino acids: CSADAVGGTGELFF. In DNA, the CDR3 is TGCAGTGCTGACGCAGTGGGGGGCACCGGGGAGCTGTTTTTT.

V and J are TRBV6-6 and TRBJ2-3; no firm D call. The germline V gene has CDR1 MNHNY and CDR2 SVGAGI (reference sequence). The V and J ends lost 0 bases and 0 bases respectively, with 7 bases between them. The CDR3 is 15 residues long. CDR3 sequence reads: CASSYSIRSTDTQYF. CDR3 in DNA: TGTGCCAGCAGTTACTCGATACGAAGCACAGATACGCAGTATTTT.

With regard to this clonotype: A much bigger clone sits one base away, suggesting this may be a read error. The conserved phenylalanine or tryptophan normally closing the CDR3 is absent here, so this likely arose from a read error. The gene calls are TRBV20-1 and TRBJ2-5; D is unresolved. Between the trimmed V and J ends, which lost 1 base and 2 bases, there was a span of 5 bases. The CDR3 spans 12 residues. CDR1 and CDR2 (germline): DFQATT, SNEGSKA (reference sequence). The CDR3 region has the DNA TGCAGTGCTAGAGTAAGGCAAGAGACCCAGTACTAC. Translation gives CSARVRQETQYY.

The chain is built from TRBV6-1 and TRBJ2-1; D might be TRBD1 (5 bases). The V end was cut by 7 bases, the J end by 8 bases, with 27 bases between. This CDR3 region has 17 residues. Germline CDR1 and CDR2: MNHNS and SASEGT. The CDR3 loop reads CASINIGSQGLDDEQFF. The CDR3 DNA is TGTGCCAGCATCAATATCGGGTCGCAGGGATTGGACGATGAGCAGTTCTTC.

As for this clonotype: One end of the junction varies from germline; a read error may be responsible. The chain recombines TRBV28 with TRBJ1-5; unclear D gene. CDR3 length equals 12 residues. Looked up from germline, CDR1 is MDHEN and CDR2 is SYDVKM. The CDR3 reads CATSGLKQPQHF. CDR3 sequence (DNA): TGTGCCACCTCCGGGTTGAAACAGCCCCAGCACTTT.

In the case of this clonotype: A junction boundary mismatches the germline segment, possibly from a read error. The gene calls are TRBV20-1 and TRBJ1-2; D possibly corresponds to TRBD1 (5 bases). Germline V gene lookup returns CDR1 DFQATT and CDR2 SNEGSKA (reference sequence). This CDR3 is built from 13 residues. CDR3 DNA sequence: TGCAGTACTAGTGGGGGACCCAGCTATGGCTACACCTTC. Protein: CSTSGGPSYGYTF.

Concerning this clonotype: An end of the junction differs from the germline gene, which may be a read error. The V and J genes are TRBV11-2 and TRBJ2-7, with D perhaps matching TRBD1 (5 bases). The CDR3 extends over 15 amino acids. CDR1 and CDR2 from the germline V gene are SGHAT and FQNNGV. The CDR3 DNA reads TGTGTCAGCAGTTTAGACCCTATGGGGCCCTACGAGCAGTACTTC. Translating gives CVSSLDPMGPYEQYF.